The 2 T cell receptor beta chains below all came from one sample that was sequenced in a study of T cells in women clearing cervical HPV infection. Here immunoSEQ multiplex PCR was the method, and the copy in TCRdb shows in-frame clones only, minus some. The specimen's table records under 40,000 clones. The specimen was blood buffy coat. The receptors shown here come from a woman between 18 and 70 years old with a cervical HPV16 infection that either progressed to CIN3+ or cleared (not recorded which).

Comments on this clone: Read coverage stops 3 residues before the CDR3 terminus; the germline J gene supplies the remainder. The chain combines TRBV18 with TRBJ2-7; TRBD1 agrees at 7 bases. Per germline, CDR1 KGHSH and CDR2 LQKENI. The CDR3 spans 15 residues. V lost 6 bases, J lost 0 bases, and 8 bases stayed unmatched. The sequenced CDR3 bases are TGTGCCAGCTCGGCTCTTGACAGGGCCTCCTACGAG. It specifies CASSALDRASYE. The whole CDR3 sequence reads CASSALDRASYEQYF. Based on the CDR3 plus reference TRBV18 and TRBJ2-7, the full variable domain is NAGVMQNPRHLVRRRGQEARLRCSPMKGHSHVYWYRQLPEEGLKFMVYLQKENIIDESGMPKERFSAEFPKEGPSILRIQQVVRGDSAAYFCASSALDRASYEQYFGPGTRLTVT.

About this clone itself: The read finishes 3 residues shy of the CDR3 end, and the germline J gene is used to complete it. This chain uses TRBV7-2 with TRBJ2-3; TRBD1 matches at 8 bases. The CDR3 spans 15 residues. The germline V gene encodes CDR1 SGHTA and CDR2 FQGNSA. The CDR3 protein is CASSSQGALNQPQYF. The CDR3 bases that were read are TGTGCCAGCAGCTCCCAGGGGGCTCTGAATCAGCCG.